This T cell receptor (beta chain) is from a study of T-cell memory formation after mild COVID-19 (dated by TCRdb to the early 2020s). Regarding the complete study: TCR sequence clusters from the two donors were found to be largely donor specific. In two donors, T-cell clones that expanded and contracted after mild COVID-19 were followed by sequencing TCRalpha and TCRbeta repertoires longitudinally. Two young, previously healthy adult volunteers made up the cohort, one male and one female.

Ficoll-Paque density gradient centrifugation was used to isolate PBMCs. The run used an Illumina NovaSeq 6000. TCRalpha and TCRbeta cDNA libraries were built by 5'RACE with constant-segment primers, adding sample barcodes and unique molecular identifiers. RNA was extracted from every sample with Trizol reagent. The libraries were amplified in two PCR steps, and the second step added a second sample barcode and Illumina TruSeq adapters. Sequencing of the libraries was done on an Illumina NovaSeq, producing 2 x 150 bp paired-end reads. The authors' pipeline ran thus. Reads were demultiplexed and collapsed into UMI-guided consensus sequences with migec v1.2.7. Using mixcr v2.1.11, UMI consensuses were aligned to TRA and TRB V and J templates and then assembled into clonotypes. A clonotype was counted as expanded or contracted only when both edgeR and NoisET called the clonotype significant, with the noise models trained on biological replicates. For edgeR calls, a false discovery rate-adjusted p below 0.01 and a log2 fold-change threshold of 1 were applied. PCA with hierarchical clustering of max-normalized trajectories of the 1000 most abundant clonotypes was used as exploratory dynamics analysis. Separately sequenced CD4+ and CD8+ repertoires were used to assign the CD4 or CD8 phenotype of responding clones. Through fastp at Q25 and MiXCR, TCRdb rebuilt clones from the public reads, retaining in-frame beta chains. Merged by CDR3 protein, the rows form single entries marked with the most common genes and DNA. These V and J calls originate from TCRdb's pipeline instead of the authors' own analysis. This sample lists some 600,000 distinct CDR3 sequences; around 16% were detected once. The ten most abundant clones make up approximately 8.1% of the sample.

Overall study outcomes, separate from this receptor: Only two mild cases were covered in the study, and larger cohorts including severe cases with pre-infection samples were considered necessary. Clones contracting from day 15 to 85 had balanced CD4/CD8 phenotypes, while a second wave expanding from day 15 to 37 was biased towards CD4+. Contracting CD4+ clones were found mainly in CM and EM memory subsets, while CD8+ clones were enriched in EMRA. Whether the second-wave clones peaking on day 37 were SARS-CoV-2 specific was not confirmed. Some responding clones were detected in pre-infection memory, which suggested that pre-existing cross-reactive memory T cells had joined the SARS-CoV-2 response.

V and J are trimmed by 5 bases and 7 bases, and the gene matches miss 11 bases of the junction. The CDR3 has 15 amino acids, counting the end cysteine and phenylalanine. Just the 45-base CDR3 DNA is kept, in frame starting at base 1. There are a few counts of this clonotype. Its antigen remains unidentified. Per-base qualities were not stored, and no clone one base away is much larger. The chain joins TRBV12-3 or TRBV12-4 to TRBJ2-4; the junction holds 7 bases that match TRBD2. This clonotype was obtained from an adult woman who had mild COVID-19 (a few samples of this study predate the infection). The sample titles of this study are shuffled in the database, so cell type and time point are left out; the donor was told from shared clones. Source material: PBMCs or a T cell subset sorted from them (not recorded which). The CDR3 corresponds to CASSHRGELMNIQYF. The nucleotide sequence is given as TGTGCCAGCAGTCATCGGGGGGAACTGATGAACATTCAGTACTTC.